The clone carrying this T cell receptor beta chain was found many times. Its specificity is not known. The entry originates in a study of CD8 T cells in ankylosing spondylitis. Using quantitative 5'-RACE with molecular barcodes, the authors made TCR beta libraries. TCRdb fed the 5' RACE reads into MiXCR, producing one record per CDR3 protein. The table records 390,000 or so distinct CDR3 sequences, 20% to 25% of them present only once. Study-level findings and limits: Seemingly distinctive of ankylosing spondylitis blood was a TCR beta motif formed by eight highly homologous variants. Reportedly, significant enrichment of disease-linked clones occurred in matched ankylosing spondylitis synovial fluid.

The germline V gene encodes CDR1 SEHNR and CDR2 FQNEAQ (reference sequence). The V segment lost 3 bases and the J segment 8 bases; nucleotides outside the gene matches: 11. The CDR3 consists of 16 residues. The rearrangement joins TRBV7-9 to TRBJ2-1; 9 bases align to TRBD2. The sample consisted of blood, either unsorted or a sorted T cell fraction (not recorded which). The receptor was derived from a male donor with ankylosing spondylitis. The CDR3 sequence is CASSLDSGSDADEQFF. The CDR3 DNA sequence: TGTGCCAGCAGCTTGGATAGCGGGAGTGATGCCGATGAGCAGTTCTTC.